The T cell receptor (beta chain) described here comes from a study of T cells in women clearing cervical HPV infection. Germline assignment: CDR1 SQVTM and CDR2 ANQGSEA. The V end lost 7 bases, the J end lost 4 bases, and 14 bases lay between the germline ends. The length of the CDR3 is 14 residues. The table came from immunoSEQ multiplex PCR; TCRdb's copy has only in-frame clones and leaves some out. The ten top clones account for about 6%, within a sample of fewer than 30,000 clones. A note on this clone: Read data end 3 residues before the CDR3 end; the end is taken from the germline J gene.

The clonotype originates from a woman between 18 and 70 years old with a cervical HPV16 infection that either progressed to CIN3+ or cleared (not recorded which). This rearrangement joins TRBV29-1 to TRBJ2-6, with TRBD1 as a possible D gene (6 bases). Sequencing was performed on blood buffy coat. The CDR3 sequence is CSAQQGGGANVLTF. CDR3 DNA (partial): TGCAGCGCCCAACAGGGCGGAGGGGCCAACGTC.